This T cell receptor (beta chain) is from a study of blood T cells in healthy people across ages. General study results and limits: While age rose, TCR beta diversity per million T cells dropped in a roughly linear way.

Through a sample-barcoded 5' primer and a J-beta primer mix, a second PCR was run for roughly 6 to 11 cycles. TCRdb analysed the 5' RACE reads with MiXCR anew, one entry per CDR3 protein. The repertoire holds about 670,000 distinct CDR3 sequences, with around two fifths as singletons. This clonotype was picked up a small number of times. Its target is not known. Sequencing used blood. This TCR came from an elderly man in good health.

The CDR3 reads CSAIQKAFSYEQYF. The CDR3 bases are TGCAGTGCCATCCAAAAGGCATTCTCCTACGAGCAGTACTTC. The chain couples TRBV20-1 to TRBJ2-7; D gene unclear. The CDR3 runs to 14 residues. V lost 6 bases and J 0 bases, leaving 15 bases between the germline ends. Germline assignment: CDR1 DFQATT and CDR2 SNEGSKA (reference sequence).